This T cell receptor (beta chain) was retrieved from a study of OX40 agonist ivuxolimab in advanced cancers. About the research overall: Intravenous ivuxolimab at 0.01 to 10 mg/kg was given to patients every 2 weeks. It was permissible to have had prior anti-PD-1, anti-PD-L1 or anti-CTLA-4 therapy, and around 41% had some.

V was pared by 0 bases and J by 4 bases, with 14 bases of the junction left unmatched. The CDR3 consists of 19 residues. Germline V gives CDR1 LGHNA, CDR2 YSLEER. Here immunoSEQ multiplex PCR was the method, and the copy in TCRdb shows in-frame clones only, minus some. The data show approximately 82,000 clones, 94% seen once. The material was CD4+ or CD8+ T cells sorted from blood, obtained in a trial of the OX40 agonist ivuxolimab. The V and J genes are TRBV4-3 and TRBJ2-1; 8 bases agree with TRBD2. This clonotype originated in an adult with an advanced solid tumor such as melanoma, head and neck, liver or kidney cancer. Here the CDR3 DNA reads TGCGCCAGCAGCCAAGAGGAGGTAGTAAGCGGGAGCGGTTACAATGAGCAGTTCTTC. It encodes CASSQEEVVSGSGYNEQFF.